A single sample is the source of the 20 T cell receptor beta chains below, sequenced in a study of CD8 T cells in ankylosing spondylitis. TCRdb analysed the 5' RACE reads with MiXCR anew, one entry per CDR3 protein. Found here are 350,000 or so distinct CDR3 sequences, 11% of them singletons; the top ten hold roughly 9.2%. Sequenced: blood, either unsorted or a sorted T cell fraction (not recorded which). The receptors stem from a female donor with ankylosing spondylitis or in good health (not recorded which).

This clonotype was counted only a few times. V usage is TRBV2 and J usage is TRBJ1-6; possible D gene TRBD1, 6 bases. Germline assignment: CDR1 SNHLY and CDR2 FYNNEI. This CDR3 has 15 amino acids. Trimming left V 6 bases short and J 10 bases short, with 19 bases between. Written as DNA, the CDR3 is TGTGCCAGCAGACCCAACTCAGGGGCTAAGTCACCCCTCCACTTT. The encoded protein is CASRPNSGAKSPLHF.

In this sample, this clonotype turned up many times. This chain joins TRBV20-1 and TRBJ2-2, with 7 bases fitting TRBD1. The CDR3 loop spans 13 amino acids. V shed 3 bases, J shed 6 bases, and the junction held 4 bases outside the gene matches. CDR1 is DFQATT and CDR2 is SNEGSKA in the germline V gene (reference sequence). The CDR3 spells CSASDRAPGELFF. The CDR3 bases are TGCAGTGCTAGCGACAGGGCCCCCGGGGAGCTGTTTTTT.

The genes are TRBV19 and TRBJ2-2, with 7 bases that match TRBD2. Germline CDR1 LNHDA, CDR2 SQIVND (reference sequence). V lost 8 bases to trimming and J lost 3 bases; unmatched junction nucleotides: 18. The CDR3 has 18 residues. CDR3 sequence: CASSYREVGSEYTGELFF. The CDR3 bases are TGTGCCAGTTCTTACCGGGAGGTGGGTTCGGAATACACCGGGGAGCTGTTTTTT. Filled out from reference TRBV19 and TRBJ2-2, the complete variable domain reads DGGITQSPKYLFRKEGQNVTLSCEQNLNHDAMYWYRQDPGQGLRLIYYSQIVNDFQKGDIAEGYSVSREKKESFPLTVTSAQKNPTAFYLCASSYREVGSEYTGELFFGEGSRLTVL.

This clonotype was found many times. The chain links TRBV18 to TRBJ2-3; D is perhaps TRBD2 (6 bases). Germline V gene sequence: CDR1 KGHSH, CDR2 LQKENI. The CDR3 consists of 14 residues. Trimming took off 1 base at V and 5 bases at J, with 10 bases between the two ends. Here the CDR3 DNA reads TGTGCCAGCTCACCACTCCCTAGCGTAGATACGCAGTATTTT. Its protein product is CASSPLPSVDTQYF.

This clonotype appeared many times. V usage is TRBV20-1 and J usage is TRBJ2-3, with 7 bases lining up with TRBD2. V lost 0 bases, J lost 4 bases, and 7 bases stayed unmatched. Germline V CDR1 and CDR2: DFQATT, SNEGSKA (reference sequence). The CDR3 loop spans 15 amino acids. CDR3 nucleotides: TGCAGTGCTAGAGATCCGCGGGAGAGTGCAGATACGCAGTATTTT. It yields the protein CSARDPRESADTQYF.

This clonotype was counted many times. This chain links TRBV18 with TRBJ2-1; 11 positions agree with TRBD2. V dropped 4 bases and J dropped 9; count of bases not matched to a gene: 11. The CDR3 sequence is 16 residues long. Germline V gene lookup returns CDR1 KGHSH and CDR2 LQKENI. DNA of the CDR3: TGTGCCAGCTCACTGGGACTAGCGGCACCCCAAGGTGAGCAGTTCTTC. Its translation is CASSLGLAAPQGEQFF.

This clonotype was observed at least ten times. The gene calls are TRBV24-1 and TRBJ2-3, with D possibly TRBD2 on 5 matching bases. CDR1 and CDR2 from the germline V gene are KGHDR and SFDVKD. The CDR3 totals 13 residues. Trimming pared 4 bases from V and 8 bases from J, leaving 12 bases between. The DNA for the CDR3 is TGTGCCACCAGTGAACCCGGCCGGGGTACGCAGTATTTT. Protein: CATSEPGRGTQYF.

The table lists this clonotype with many counts. This rearrangement joins TRBV6-5 to TRBJ2-7, with a tentative D call TRBD2 (5 bases). CDR3 length: 14 amino acids. V lost 0 bases, J lost 7 bases, and 13 bases lay in between. Germline CDR1 is MNHEY and CDR2 is SVGAGI. CDR3 DNA: TGTGCCAGCAGTTACTCGCGGGTTGGTAGAGAGCAGTACTTC. It encodes CASSYSRVGREQYF.

About this clonotype: A much larger clone lies a single base off, so this may be a read error. The genes are TRBV3-1 and TRBJ2-5; the match to TRBD2 covers 9 bases. Per the germline V gene, CDR1 is LGHDT and CDR2 is YNNKEL (reference sequence). The CDR3 length is 17 residues. The CDR3 coding sequence is TGTGCCAGCACCCAAGGGACTAGCCTCCGACGTGGGGAGACCCAGTACTTC. Its translation: CASTQGTSLRRGETQYF.

The genes are TRBV12-3 or TRBV12-4 and TRBJ1-2; 7 nucleotides line up with TRBD1. After removal of 7 bases from V and 8 bases from J, the junction contained 16 bases not matched to a gene. The CDR3 consists of 15 residues. In DNA form, the CDR3 reads TGTGCCAGCAAGCCCGGCGACAGGGAAAAGGAGGGCTACACCTTC. Protein product: CASKPGDREKEGYTF.

The table lists this clonotype with many counts. The chain combines TRBV5-1 with TRBJ2-7; TRBD1 aligns across 10 bases. Germline loops: CDR1 SGHRS, CDR2 YFSETQ. This CDR3 region has 14 residues. J gave up 6 bases and V 4 bases, and 7 bases lay outside the gene matches. CDR3 in DNA: TGCGCCAGCAGCCGCGGGACAGGGGTAAGCGAGCAGTACTTC. This sequence encodes CASSRGTGVSEQYF.

There are many counts of this clonotype. The gene calls are TRBV20-1 and TRBJ2-2; D remains unclear. The V gene's germline CDR1 is DFQATT and CDR2 SNEGSKA (reference sequence). The V gene lost 3 bases and the J gene lost 4 bases, with 12 bases spanning the gap. The CDR3 is made up of 14 amino acids. CDR3 coding DNA: TGCAGTGCTAGGGGTCGGCTTTCCACCGGGGAGCTGTTTTTT. Translating gives CSARGRLSTGELFF.

The table lists this clonotype with a count of one. This clone may be a read error of a much larger clone one base away. The chain uses TRBV27 and TRBJ2-1; possibly TRBD1 for D (6 bases). Germline V gives CDR1 MNHEY, CDR2 SMNVEV (reference sequence). Trimming pared 7 bases from V and 15 bases from J, leaving 16 bases between. The CDR3 loop spans 11 amino acids. CDR3 in DNA: TGTGCCAGCACCATAGGGGGAAGTCTGTTCTTC. Its translation: CASTIGGSLFF.

This clonotype has ten or more counts. The rearrangement joins TRBV4-3 to TRBJ2-1, with D possibly called TRBD1 or TRBD2 (5 bases each). Germline V lookup: CDR1 LGHNA, CDR2 YSLEER. V lost 5 bases and J lost 2, with 10 bases in between. This CDR3 region has 14 residues. The CDR3 loop is CASSGGPAYNEQFF. In DNA, the CDR3 is TGCGCCAGCAGCGGGGGACCCGCCTACAATGAGCAGTTCTTC.

The sample holds many counts of this clonotype. This sequence joins TRBV24-1 and TRBJ2-1, with no clear D. Trimming removed 0 bases from V and 0 bases from J, with 5 bases in between. The CDR3 covers 15 residues. CDR1 and CDR2 from the germline V gene are KGHDR and SFDVKD. The CDR3 here is CATSDLGSSYNEQFF. The DNA of the CDR3 is TGTGCCACCAGTGATTTGGGCAGCTCCTACAATGAGCAGTTCTTC.

A word on this clonotype: A clone one base away is much larger, so this may be a read error. The V and J genes are TRBV7-2 and TRBJ2-3; D call uncertain. CDR1 is SGHTA and CDR2 is FQGNSA in the germline V gene. This CDR3 spans 14 amino acids. The CDR3 region is CASSSRPSTDTPYF. DNA for the CDR3: TGTGCCAGCAGCTCCCGACCCAGCACAGATACGCCGTATTTT.

This clonotype was picked up many times. The gene calls are TRBV20-1 and TRBJ2-1; D is unclear. Deletions cut 4 bases from V and 6 bases from J, with 13 bases between. CDR1 DFQATT and CDR2 SNEGSKA come from the germline V gene (reference sequence). This CDR3 spans 13 amino acids. The CDR3 nucleotides are TGCAGTGCTATTCCCCCTGGGATCAATGAGCAGTTCTTC. As protein: CSAIPPGINEQFF.

This clonotype came up many times. The chain has TRBV28 and TRBJ2-7, with D perhaps TRBD1 (6 bases). V shed 6 bases and J shed 5 bases, with 14 bases lying between them. Germline CDR1 reads MDHEN; CDR2 reads SYDVKM. The CDR3 totals 13 residues. This chain's CDR3 is CASREDRNHEQYF. CDR3 bases: TGTGCCAGCAGGGAAGACAGGAACCACGAGCAGTACTTC.

A remark on this clonotype: This could be a read error, since a much larger clone is one nucleotide away. V is TRBV28 and J is TRBJ2-2, with D unresolved. The germline V gene encodes CDR1 MDHEN and CDR2 SYDVKM. Trimming took 5 bases from V and 7 from J, leaving 11 bases between them. The CDR3 totals 13 residues. The DNA for the CDR3 is TGTGCCAGCAGTCTAGACTTGGACGGGGAGCTGTTTTTT. Its protein product is CASSLDLDGELFF. Full variable domain (outside the CDR3, taken from reference TRBV28 and TRBJ2-2): DVKVTQSSRYLVKRTGEKVFLECVQDMDHENMFWYRQDPGLGLRLIYFSYDVKMKEKGDIPEGYSVSREKKERFSLILESASTNQTSMYLCASSLDLDGELFFGEGSRLTVL.

The gene calls are TRBV12-3 or TRBV12-4 and TRBJ2-2, with D hard to call. The CDR3 contains 15 residues. The germline V and J ends were trimmed by 3 bases and 2 bases, with 10 bases remaining between them. The CDR3 nucleotides are TGTGCCAGCAGTTTGAAAGGGCTCAACACCGGGGAGCTGTTTTTT. This sequence encodes CASSLKGLNTGELFF.